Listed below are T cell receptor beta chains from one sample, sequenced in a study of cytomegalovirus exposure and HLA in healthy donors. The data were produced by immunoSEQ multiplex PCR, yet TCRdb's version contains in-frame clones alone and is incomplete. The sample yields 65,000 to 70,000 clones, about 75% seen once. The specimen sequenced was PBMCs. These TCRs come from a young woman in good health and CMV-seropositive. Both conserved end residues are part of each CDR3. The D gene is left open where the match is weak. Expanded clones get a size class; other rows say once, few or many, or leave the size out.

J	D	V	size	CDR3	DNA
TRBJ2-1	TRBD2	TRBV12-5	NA	CASGLVLSGRHNEQFF	TGTGCTAGTGGTTTGGTACTTAGCGGGAGGCACAATGAGCAGTTCTTC
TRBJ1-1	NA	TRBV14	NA	CASSQETNTEAFF	TGTGCCAGCAGCCAAGAAACTAACACTGAAGCTTTCTTT
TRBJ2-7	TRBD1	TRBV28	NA	CASSPLGQGYHEQYF	TGTGCCAGCAGTCCTCTCGGACAGGGATACCACGAGCAGTACTTC
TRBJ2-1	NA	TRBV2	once	CASPQSFANEQFF	TGTGCCAGCCCGCAAAGTTTCGCGAATGAGCAGTTCTTC
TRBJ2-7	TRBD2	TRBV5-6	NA	CASSLRTSPREQYF	TGTGCCAGCAGCTTAAGGACTAGCCCCCGCGAGCAGTACTTC
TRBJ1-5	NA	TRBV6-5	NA	CASQAWGNQPQHF	TGTGCCAGCCAGGCGTGGGGCAATCAGCCCCAGCATTTT
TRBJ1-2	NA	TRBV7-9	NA	CASSLDRTGGYTF	TGTGCCAGCAGCTTGGACAGAACTGGTGGCTACACCTTC
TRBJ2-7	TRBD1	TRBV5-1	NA	CASSPGGQGAVYEQYF	TGCGCCAGCAGCCCAGGGGGACAGGGCGCCGTGTACGAGCAGTACTTC
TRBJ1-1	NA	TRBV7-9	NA	CASSAGRTDTEAFF	TGTGCCAGCAGCGCCGGACGGACAGACACTGAAGCTTTCTTT
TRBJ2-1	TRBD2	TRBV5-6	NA	CASSLSTSGKYNEQFF	TGTGCCAGCAGCTTATCCACTAGCGGGAAGTACAATGAGCAGTTCTTC
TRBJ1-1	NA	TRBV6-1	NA	CASSVSPGKGTEAFF	TGTGCCAGCAGTGTTTCTCCGGGGAAGGGCACTGAAGCTTTCTTT
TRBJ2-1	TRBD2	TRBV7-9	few	CASSLAPGGYNEQFF	TGTGCCAGCAGCTTAGCACCGGGGGGGTACAATGAGCAGTTCTTC
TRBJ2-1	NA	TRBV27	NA	CASSLSLSNEQFF	TGTGCCAGCAGTTTGAGTCTTTCCAATGAGCAGTTCTTC
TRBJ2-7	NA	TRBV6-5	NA	CASSYGGGSRSYEQYF	TGTGCCAGCAGTTACGGGGGCGGCAGCCGGTCCTACGAGCAGTACTTC
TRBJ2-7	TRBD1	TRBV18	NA	CASSTDRVGSEQYF	TGTGCCAGCTCAACCGACAGGGTGGGGTCCGAGCAGTACTTC
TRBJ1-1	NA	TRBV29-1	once	CSVRHTGGTGEAFF	TGCAGCGTACGCCACACGGGAGGAACAGGTGAAGCTTTCTTT
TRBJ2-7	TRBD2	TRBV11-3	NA	CASSLEVSGRSYEQYF	TGTGCCAGCAGCTTAGAGGTTAGCGGGAGGTCCTACGAGCAGTACTTC
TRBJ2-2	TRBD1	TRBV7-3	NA	CASSLVRTGGTGELFF	TGTGCCAGCAGCTTAGTGCGGACAGGGGGGACCGGGGAGCTGTTTTTT
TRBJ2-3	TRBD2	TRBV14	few	CASSLRTSGRATDTQYF	TGTGCCAGCAGCTTACGGACTAGCGGGAGAGCCACAGATACGCAGTATTTT
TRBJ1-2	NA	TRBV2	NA	CASSPRRRQTLRSYGYTF	TGTGCCAGCAGCCCAAGGAGGCGTCAGACATTAAGGAGCTATGGCTACACCTTC
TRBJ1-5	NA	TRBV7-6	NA	CASSLFAGNQPQHF	TGTGCCAGCAGCTTATTCGCGGGAAATCAGCCCCAGCATTTT
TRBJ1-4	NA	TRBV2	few	CASSYEGREKLFF	TGTGCCAGCAGCTACGAGGGAAGGGAAAAACTGTTTTTT
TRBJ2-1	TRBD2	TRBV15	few	CATSGSSGRSYNEQFF	TGTGCCACCAGCGGATCTAGCGGTAGGTCCTACAATGAGCAGTTCTTC
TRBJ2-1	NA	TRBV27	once	CASSRGRGGEQFF	TGTGCCAGCAGTCGCGGCCGAGGGGGAGAGCAGTTCTTC
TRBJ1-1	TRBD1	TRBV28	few	CASSLTGRMNTEAFF	TGTGCCAGCAGTTTGACAGGGCGGATGAACACTGAAGCTTTCTTT
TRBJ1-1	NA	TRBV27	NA	CASSLFGPSVNTEAFF	TGTGCCAGCAGTTTATTCGGTCCCTCCGTGAACACTGAAGCTTTCTTT
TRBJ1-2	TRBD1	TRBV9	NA	CASRPTGDNYGYTF	TGTGCCAGCAGACCTACAGGGGATAACTATGGCTACACCTTC
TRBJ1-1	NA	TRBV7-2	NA	CASSLFDQGNTEAFF	TGTGCCAGCAGCTTATTTGATCAGGGGAACACTGAAGCTTTCTTT
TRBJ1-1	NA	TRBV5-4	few	CASSGRETFF	TGTGCCAGCAGCGGCAGGGAAACTTTCTTT
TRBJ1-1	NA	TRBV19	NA	CASSPVGGTEAFF	TGTGCCAGTAGCCCGGTCGGGGGCACTGAAGCTTTCTTT
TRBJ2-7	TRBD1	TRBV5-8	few	CASSTGGSYEQYF	TGTGCCAGCAGTACAGGGGGCTCCTACGAGCAGTACTTC
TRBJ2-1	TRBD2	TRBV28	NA	CASSPYRRAGGPMVPSSYNEQFF	TGTGCCAGCAGTCCATACCGCCGAGCGGGAGGGCCTATGGTCCCATCGTCCTACAATGAGCAGTTCTTC
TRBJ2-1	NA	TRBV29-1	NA	CSVVAGASSYNEQFF	TGCAGCGTTGTGGCGGGCGCTAGCTCCTACAATGAGCAGTTCTTC